Included here is one TCR beta chain sequence, with context. The data were taken from a study of T cell changes during pregnancy in multiple sclerosis. Data came from immunoSEQ multiplex PCR; TCRdb stores just in-frame clones and leaves some out. The sample records 60,000 to 85,000 clones, roughly nine tenths being singletons. Germline values: CDR1 MNHEY, CDR2 SMNVEV (reference sequence). After removal of 6 bases from V and 7 bases from J, the junction contained 5 bases not matched to a gene. The CDR3 covers 13 residues. The V call is TRBV27, the J call TRBJ1-5; 8 bases fit TRBD1. This receptor was identified in a female donor in good health, enrolled as a control in a pregnancy study. Sequenced material: peripheral blood, taken in the second trimester of pregnancy. The CDR3 here is CASRDREDQPQHF. The CDR3 coding sequence is TGTGCCAGCAGGGACAGGGAGGACCAGCCCCAGCATTTT.